This T cell receptor beta chain was obtained from a study of neoadjuvant anti-PD-1 for oral cavity cancer. Germline V CDR1 and CDR2: MDHEN, SYDVKM. V shed 1 base and J 9 bases; nucleotides not matched to a gene: 2. This CDR3 contains 15 residues. Time point specified: after neoadjuvant nivolumab, at surgical resection. TCRdb's copy holds only in-frame clones and misses some; the assay was immunoSEQ multiplex PCR. The table records roughly 9,600 clones, about 66% of them present only once. The origin of this receptor is a person aged 35 to 85 with oral cavity squamous cell carcinoma. The material was PBMCs, obtained after nivolumab (anti-PD-1) treatment. The chain carries TRBV28 and TRBJ1-6, with TRBD1 matching 11 bases. The CDR3 coding sequence is TGTGCCAGCAGTTTATTCGGACAGGGGGCTTCACCCCTCCACTTT. Translated, it gives CASSLFGQGASPLHF.